Sequencing of this T cell receptor beta chain was carried out in a study of shared clonotypes between healthy human individuals. In germline, CDR1 is SNHLY, CDR2 FYNNEI. The CDR3 runs 14 residues. With 3 bases removed from V and 1 base from J, the gap between germline ends came to 9 bases. On this clone itself: Its specificity is unknown.

Study observations and caveats: Larger richness was generally estimated for naive than memory subsets. In the sorted subsets, rarefaction showed sequencing was incomplete despite large depth. When compared with the clonotypes that were shared by all four sorted-subset donors, the non-shared clonotypes turned out to have lower generation probabilities.

Data came from immunoSEQ multiplex PCR; TCRdb stores just in-frame clones and leaves some out. The table includes 2 million to 2.5 million clones, about 92% detected once. Only CD45RO-negative cells positively selected for CCR7 counted as naive CD8 cells, so terminally differentiated effector memory CD45RA+ cells were excluded. V usage is TRBV2 and J usage is TRBJ1-1; D is ambiguous. Sequenced sample: naive CD8+ T cells from PBMCs. This clonotype originated in a man younger than 35 in good health. Some clones in this sample may be carry-over from other donors' samples. CDR3 protein: CASSEGRSNTEAFF. The CDR3 DNA is TGTGCCAGCAGTGAGGGCAGATCGAACACTGAAGCTTTCTTT.